The 29 T cell receptor beta chains given below trace back to one sample, sequenced in a study of CD8 T cells in ankylosing spondylitis. Study observations and caveats: Typical of ankylosing spondylitis blood, it appeared, was a TCR beta motif of roughly eight highly homologous variants.

TCRdb independently ran MiXCR on the 5' RACE reads; one entry per CDR3 protein. The repertoire holds about 460,000 distinct CDR3 sequences, with roughly 5.3% as singletons. Their specific antigens are unknown. The sequenced sample consisted of blood, either unsorted or a sorted T cell fraction (not recorded which). Source of these receptors: a male donor with ankylosing spondylitis.

This clonotype was seen many times. One junction end disagrees with the germline gene, perhaps due to a read error. The rearrangement joins TRBV5-1 to TRBJ2-3; D is undetermined. CDR3 size: 14 residues. The V gene's germline CDR1 is SGHRS and CDR2 YFSETQ. Here the CDR3 DNA reads TGTGCCAGCAGCTTAAGTCCTAGCACAGATACGCAGTATTTT. Protein: CASSLSPSTDTQYF.

This clonotype has at least ten counts. The chain links TRBV28 to TRBJ2-3; TRBD2 agrees at 8 bases. The trim removed 2 bases at V and 3 bases at J, leaving 4 bases unmatched. Germline CDR1 reads MDHEN; CDR2 reads SYDVKM. This CDR3 is 15 amino acids long. The CDR3 region has the DNA TGTGCCAGCAGTTTAGGCGGGAGGAAAACAGATACGCAGTATTTT. This encodes CASSLGGRKTDTQYF.

This clonotype came up many times. The chain recombines TRBV7-9 with TRBJ2-7, with D possibly being TRBD1 or TRBD2 (5 bases each). The germline V gene has CDR1 SEHNR and CDR2 FQNEAQ (reference sequence). The CDR3 length is 15 residues. V lost 2 bases, J lost 2 bases, and 13 bases lay in between. The CDR3 DNA reads as TGTGCCAGCAGCTTAAGCCCCGTGGGGGCCTACGAGCAGTACTTC. Its translation is CASSLSPVGAYEQYF.

V gene TRBV29-1 combines with J gene TRBJ2-1; D is unresolved. Germline CDR1 reads SQVTM; CDR2 reads ANQGSEA. Trimming stripped 3 bases from V and 8 bases from J, with 14 bases between. The CDR3 totals 13 residues. CDR3 nucleotide sequence: TGCAGCGTTGATGGCGGCCCGATCGATGAGCAGTTCTTC. It codes for CSVDGGPIDEQFF.

This clonotype was observed at least ten times. J is TRBJ2-3 and V is TRBV3-1; TRBD2 matches at 14 bases. Germline assignment: CDR1 LGHDT and CDR2 YNNKEL (reference sequence). The CDR3 is 17 amino acids. Unmatched junction bases numbered 6, after V lost 1 base and J lost 6 bases. The CDR3 sequence is CASSQGGTSGRRDTQYF. As DNA, the CDR3 is TGTGCCAGCAGCCAAGGAGGGACTAGCGGGAGACGGGATACGCAGTATTTT.

This clonotype was seen repeatedly, ten times or more. Written as DNA, the CDR3 is TGTGCCAGCAGCTTACCGGGTTACGACTATGGCTACACCTTC. Its translation: CASSLPGYDYGYTF. The rearrangement uses TRBV7-9 and TRBJ1-2; no reliable D call. The V gene lost 2 bases and the J gene lost 3 bases, with 10 bases spanning the gap. This CDR3 has 14 amino acids. CDR1 and CDR2 (germline): SEHNR, FQNEAQ (reference sequence). Full variable domain (remainder filled in from reference TRBV7-9 and TRBJ1-2): DTGVSQNPRHKITKRGQNVTFRCDPISEHNRLYWYRQTLGQGPEFLTYFQNEAQLEKSRLLSDRFSAERPKGSFSTLEIQRTEQGDSAMYLCASSLPGYDYGYTFGSGTRLTVV.

The chain has TRBV9 and TRBJ2-3, with D possibly matching TRBD2 (6 bases). CDR3 length: 14 amino acids. CDR1 is SGDLS, CDR2 YYNGEE, per germline. The germline V and J ends were trimmed by 7 bases and 5 bases, with 17 bases remaining between them. DNA for the CDR3: TGTGCCAGCGCTGGGACTTGGCGGGGAGATACGCAGTATTTT. This sequence encodes CASAGTWRGDTQYF.

This clonotype was seen repeatedly, ten times or more. The chain is built from TRBV5-1 and TRBJ1-1; the match to TRBD1 covers 8 bases. J was trimmed by 6 bases and V by 4 bases; bases with no gene match: 14. CDR1 is SGHRS, CDR2 YFSETQ, per germline. The CDR3 has 16 residues. The CDR3 spells CASSTSDRATIAEAFF. In DNA form, the CDR3 reads TGCGCCAGCAGCACATCGGACAGGGCTACTATCGCTGAAGCTTTCTTT. The full variable domain, completed using reference TRBV5-1 and TRBJ1-1, is KAGVTQTPRYLIKTRGQQVTLSCSPISGHRSVSWYQQTPGQGLQFLFEYFSETQRNKGNFPGRFSGRQFSNSRSEMNVSTLELGDSALYLCASSTSDRATIAEAFFGQGTRLTVV.

This clonotype appeared many times. The rearrangement uses TRBV21-1 and TRBJ1-5; TRBD1 was called by the table and not checked on the DNA. TRBV21-1 is reported as a pseudogene. The CDR3 is 14 residues long. In DNA, the CDR3 is TGTGCCAGCAGCAAAGTACGGGGGAAGCAGCCCCAGCATTTT. Encoded protein: CASSKVRGKQPQHF.

This clonotype was counted many times. The J gene is TRBJ2-5, the V gene TRBV28; unclear D gene. Trimming removed 6 bases from V and 1 base from J, with 18 bases in between. The CDR3 length is 16 residues. The germline gives CDR1 MDHEN, CDR2 SYDVKM. Written as DNA, the CDR3 is TGTGCCAGCAGCCTTATCGGACCGTTCGCCCAAGAGACCCAGTACTTC. Its translation is CASSLIGPFAQETQYF.

This clonotype was detected ten times or more. The chain uses TRBV11-2 and TRBJ1-1; 9 bases are shared with TRBD1. CDR1 SGHAT and CDR2 FQNNGV come from the germline V gene. CDR3 length equals 15 residues. V lost 10 bases to trimming and J lost 3 bases; unmatched junction nucleotides: 12. The CDR3 DNA is TGTGCCACCTCGGACAGGGGAGGGTATTACACTGAAGCTTTCTTT. Translating it yields CATSDRGGYYTEAFF.

At least ten counts were recorded for this clonotype. The chain uses TRBV20-1 and TRBJ1-4, with D hard to call. V lost 0 bases to trimming and J lost 8 bases, with 10 bases between them. The length of the CDR3 is 13 residues. Germline values: CDR1 DFQATT, CDR2 SNEGSKA (reference sequence). CDR3 sequence reads: CSARDPSEEKLFF. The CDR3 DNA reads TGCAGTGCTAGAGACCCGTCGGAGGAAAAACTGTTTTTT.

This clonotype came up many times. J is TRBJ2-2 and V is TRBV6-5; D is ambiguous. The CDR3 consists of 14 residues. Germline lookup yields CDR1 MNHEY and CDR2 SVGAGI. The ends were cut back, 2 bases at V and 4 bases at J, with 8 bases in the middle. The CDR3 DNA is TGTGCCAGCAGTTACGTGGGCCGCACCGGGGAGCTGTTTTTT. Residues: CASSYVGRTGELFF.

The J gene is TRBJ2-3, the V gene TRBV4-1; 8 bases agree with TRBD1. The CDR3 spans 14 residues. Germline CDR1 is MGHRA and CDR2 is YSYEKL. Trimming took 4 bases from V and 3 from J; bases not matched to a gene: 3. This chain's CDR3 is CASSPQGATDTQYF. The CDR3 region has the DNA TGCGCCAGCAGCCCTCAGGGGGCTACAGATACGCAGTATTTT.

This clonotype was picked up many times. The J gene is TRBJ1-4, the V gene TRBV5-1; 9 positions agree with TRBD1. The CDR3 loop spans 16 amino acids. Per the germline V gene, CDR1 is SGHRS and CDR2 is YFSETQ. The trim removed 0 bases at V and 7 bases at J, leaving 7 bases unmatched. The CDR3 DNA reads as TGCGCCAGCAGCTTGGGAGCGGGACAGGGACTTGAAAAACTGTTTTTT. Protein: CASSLGAGQGLEKLFF. Based on the CDR3 plus reference TRBV5-1 and TRBJ1-4, the full variable domain is KAGVTQTPRYLIKTRGQQVTLSCSPISGHRSVSWYQQTPGQGLQFLFEYFSETQRNKGNFPGRFSGRQFSNSRSEMNVSTLELGDSALYLCASSLGAGQGLEKLFFGSGTQLSVL.

This clonotype appeared many times. V is TRBV20-1 and J is TRBJ2-1; tentative D call: TRBD2 (6 bases). The CDR3 is 13 amino acids. Trimming stripped 3 bases from V and 2 bases from J, with 8 bases between. Germline loops: CDR1 DFQATT, CDR2 SNEGSKA (reference sequence). The CDR3 coding sequence is TGCAGTGCTAGCGGGAGTGCCTACAATGAGCAGTTCTTC. Translating gives CSASGSAYNEQFF.

This clonotype showed up many times. The rearrangement links TRBV5-6 to TRBJ2-5; a possible D gene is TRBD1 (5 bases). This CDR3 is 14 amino acids long. Germline values: CDR1 SGHDT, CDR2 YYEEEE. Trimming left V 2 bases short and J 4 bases short, with 12 bases between. The CDR3 DNA reads as TGTGCCAGCAGCTTCATGGGGCATCGAGAGACCCAGTACTTC. It is translated as CASSFMGHRETQYF.

Many counts were recorded for this clonotype. The gene calls are TRBV7-2 and TRBJ2-7, with TRBD1 as a possible D gene (5 bases). From germline, CDR1 is SGHTA and CDR2 FQGNSA. Trimming took off 1 base at V and 5 bases at J, with 12 bases between the two ends. The CDR3 is 14 amino acids. In nucleotides, the CDR3 is TGTGCCAGCAGCTTAGGTGTGGGGCCCCACGAGCAGTACTTC. Its protein is CASSLGVGPHEQYF.

This clonotype was seen many times. The V and J genes are TRBV6-2 or TRBV6-3 and TRBJ1-6, with 8 bases that match TRBD1. Germline V gene data show CDR1 as MNHEY and CDR2 as SVGEGT. This CDR3 comprises 14 residues. After removal of 6 bases from V and 9 bases from J, the junction contained 7 bases not matched to a gene. CDR3 in amino acids: CASSRTGLSSPLHF. Written as DNA, the CDR3 is TGTGCCAGCAGCCGGACAGGGTTGTCTTCACCCCTCCACTTT.

This clonotype was seen repeatedly, ten times or more. The gene calls are TRBV27 and TRBJ2-1; 8 bases are a match to TRBD2. With 7 bases clipped from V and 1 base from J, the junction kept 9 bases outside the gene matches. The length of the CDR3 is 16 residues. Germline CDR1 MNHEY, CDR2 SMNVEV (reference sequence). The CDR3 loop reads CASKRGGRPSYNEQFF. CDR3 in DNA: TGTGCCAGCAAACGGGGGGGGAGGCCTTCCTACAATGAGCAGTTCTTC.

This clonotype was observed at least ten times. The chain carries TRBV20-1 and TRBJ2-3; D may match TRBD1 or TRBD2 (6 bases each). Trimming cost V 2 bases and J 5 bases, with 14 bases left between them. This CDR3 is 14 amino acids long. Germline loops: CDR1 DFQATT, CDR2 SNEGSKA (reference sequence). As DNA, the CDR3 is TGCAGTGCTAGATTCGGGGGCGCGAAAGATACGCAGTATTTT. Translating gives CSARFGGAKDTQYF.

The sample holds many counts of this clonotype. J is TRBJ2-7 and V is TRBV12-3 or TRBV12-4; a possible D gene is TRBD1 (6 bases). This CDR3 comprises 13 residues. The V end lost 2 bases, the J end lost 4 bases, and 9 bases lay between the germline ends. The chain's CDR3 is CASSLLDRYEQYF. CDR3 nucleotides: TGTGCCAGCAGTTTACTGGACAGATACGAGCAGTACTTC.

This clonotype was counted ten times or more. The chain uses TRBV28 and TRBJ1-5; D remains ambiguous. Trimming left V 6 bases short and J 1 base short, with 13 bases between. The germline gives CDR1 MDHEN, CDR2 SYDVKM. The CDR3 runs 15 residues. The CDR3 loop is CASRPVLGSNQPQHF. The CDR3 DNA reads as TGTGCCAGCAGGCCCGTCCTGGGCAGCAATCAGCCCCAGCATTTT.

At least ten counts were recorded for this clonotype. The rearrangement joins TRBV4-3 to TRBJ1-1; a possible D gene is TRBD1 (6 bases). Germline-derived CDR1 and CDR2 are LGHNA and YSLEER. V gave up 4 bases and J gave up 5 bases, with 17 bases separating them. This CDR3 contains 15 residues. The CDR3, as DNA: TGCGCCAGCAGCCCGGGGGGGGGGGCGAGTACTGAAGCTTTCTTT. Its protein product is CASSPGGGASTEAFF.

Ten or more counts support this clonotype. The chain joins TRBV4-3 to TRBJ2-5, with 9 bases matching TRBD1. Unmatched junction bases numbered 9, after V lost 0 bases and J lost 1 base. In germline, CDR1 is LGHNA, CDR2 YSLEER. The CDR3 covers 18 residues. The CDR3, as DNA: TGCGCCAGCAGCCAAGAGGTGGGGGGACAGGGCGGCCAAGAGACCCAGTACTTC. Translating it yields CASSQEVGGQGGQETQYF.

V is TRBV11-1 and J is TRBJ2-1; TRBD2 aligns across 9 bases. There are 16 residues in the CDR3. V was clipped by 5 bases and J by 8 bases; unmatched bases: 13. The germline V gene encodes CDR1 SGHAT and CDR2 FQDESV (reference sequence). This CDR3 is CASSPAGGGVYYEQFF. The DNA for the CDR3 is TGTGCCAGCAGCCCAGCTGGCGGGGGGGTTTACTATGAGCAGTTCTTC.

This clonotype came up a few times. This chain uses TRBV11-3 with TRBJ2-2; TRBD1 is a possible D gene (6 bases). The germline V gene has CDR1 SGHNT and CDR2 YENEEA. The ends were cut back, 5 bases at V and 6 bases at J, with 13 bases in the middle. The CDR3 has 14 residues. DNA for the CDR3: TGTGCCAGCAGCCAAAAAACAGGGCCCGGGGAGCTGTTTTTT. Translated, it gives CASSQKTGPGELFF.

This clonotype was counted many times. V is TRBV5-5 and J is TRBJ2-6, with a weak D call TRBD2 (5 bases). Trimming stripped 3 bases from V and 0 bases from J, with 7 bases between. Germline CDR1 is SGHKS and CDR2 is YYEKEE (reference sequence). This CDR3 is 15 amino acids long. CDR3 nucleotide sequence: TGTGCCAGCAGCTGGGAGAGCTCTGGGGCCAACGTCCTGACTTTC. Amino acid sequence: CASSWESSGANVLTF.

V is TRBV18 and J is TRBJ2-7; a possible D gene is TRBD1 (5 bases). This CDR3 is built from 15 residues. CDR1 KGHSH and CDR2 LQKENI come from the germline V gene. Between the trimmed V and J ends, which lost 6 bases and 5 bases, there was a span of 20 bases. The CDR3 loop reads CASSGMYGAADEQYF. The CDR3 nucleotides read TGTGCCAGCTCTGGGATGTATGGGGCGGCGGACGAGCAGTACTTC.